A single sample gave rise to the 22 T cell receptor beta chains below, sequenced in a study of shared T cell receptors in the human thymus. The repertoire was sequenced with immunoSEQ multiplex PCR; TCRdb's copy has only in-frame clones and lacks some. The sample gives 500,000 to 850,000 clones, more than 70% of which show up once; roughly 0.0087% is in the top ten. The same sample was also used in a study of human thymus T cells.

The material sequenced was thymocytes. The origin of the receptors is a boy under two years old with a congenital heart defect.

This chain uses TRBV28 with TRBJ2-7, with 8 bases fitting TRBD1. The germline CDR1 and CDR2 sequences are MDHEN and SYDVKM. The CDR3 is 22 amino acids. After removal of 10 bases from V and 4 bases from J, the junction contained 36 bases not matched to a gene. CDR3 DNA: TGTGCCACCGATGTGACGGGGCAGGAGAGAGGGCAACAGGGGGGTTTTTATTACGAGCAGTACTTC. Amino acid sequence: CATDVTGQERGQQGGFYYEQYF.

This clone was seen only a few times. This chain connects TRBV5-1 to TRBJ1-3, with D uncertain. The CDR3 contains 20 residues. Germline CDR1 reads SGHRS; CDR2 reads YFSETQ. The ends were cut back, 0 bases at V and 7 bases at J, with 29 bases in the middle. The DNA of the CDR3 is TGCGCCAGCAGCTTGGGACCCTTTCCCCTCCTGAGAGCCTCGGAGAACACCATATATTTT. As protein: CASSLGPFPLLRASENTIYF.

As regards this clone: Compared with germline, one end of the junction differs, possibly owing to a read error. V and J are TRBV27 and TRBJ1-1, with D possibly TRBD1 on 6 matching bases. Germline V gene sequence: CDR1 MNHEY, CDR2 SMNVEV (reference sequence). The CDR3 is 15 amino acids. The CDR3: CASSSFTGLKTEAFF. CDR3 in DNA: TGTGCCAGCAGTTCGTTCACAGGGCTGAAGACTGAAGCTTTCTTT.

Regarding this clone: Because the CDR3's place on the DNA is in doubt, the DNA is left out and the CDR3 is given as listed by TCRdb. J is TRBJ1-2 and V is TRBV28. CDR1 and CDR2 (germline): MDHEN, SYDVKM. The CDR3 extends over 16 residues, inclusive of both ends. Here the CDR3 reads CASSTSGRGCFTCYTF.

This chain links TRBV10-3 with TRBJ2-2; no clear D gene. The CDR3 loop spans 17 amino acids. Trimming took 2 bases from V and 6 from J, leaving 19 bases between them. CDR1 and CDR2 from the germline V gene are ENHRY and SYGVKD. The CDR3 loop is CAISETSGHPGAGELFF. The CDR3 DNA is TGTGCCATCAGTGAGACATCGGGTCACCCCGGCGCCGGGGAGCTGTTTTTT.

This clone showed up just once. The chain couples TRBV6-4 to TRBJ2-6, with 9 bases aligning to TRBD1. The CDR3 is made up of 17 amino acids. Germline-derived CDR1 and CDR2 are MRHNA and SNTAGT. V shed 5 bases and J 4 bases; nucleotides not matched to a gene: 9. The CDR3 loop reads CASSNRDRESGANVLTF. The CDR3, as DNA: TGTGCCAGCAGTAACCGGGACAGGGAGTCAGGGGCCAACGTCCTGACTTTC.

This sequence joins TRBV5-4 and TRBJ1-2; 7 nucleotides line up with TRBD1. Per the germline V gene, CDR1 is SGHNT and CDR2 is YYREEE (reference sequence). V shed 6 bases and J 8 bases; nucleotides not matched to a gene: 16. The CDR3 sequence is 15 residues long. CDR3 nucleotides: TGTGCCAGCACCCCTCCTACAGGGGAGGTGGGGGGCTACACCTTC. This sequence encodes CASTPPTGEVGGYTF.

The gene calls are TRBV4-3 and TRBJ1-2; 10 bases align to TRBD1. The CDR3 spans 15 residues. V lost 7 bases, J lost 5 bases, and 10 bases stayed unmatched. CDR1 and CDR2 (germline): LGHNA, YSLEER. The CDR3 protein is CASTPGTGESYGYTF. CDR3 nucleotide sequence: TGCGCCAGCACCCCCGGGACAGGGGAATCGTATGGCTACACCTTC.

This clone has only one observation. CDR3 sequence reads: CASSEPRVNSPLHF. CDR3 nucleotides: TGTGCCAGCAGTGAACCCAGGGTTAATTCACCCCTCCACTTT. The V and J genes are TRBV25-1 and TRBJ1-6, with D perhaps matching TRBD1 (5 bases). The CDR3 has 14 residues. V lost 2 bases, J lost 6 bases, and 8 bases lay in between. CDR1 MGHDK and CDR2 SYGVNS come from the germline V gene.

The J gene is TRBJ2-1, the V gene TRBV6-1, with 12 bases fitting TRBD2. The V gene's germline CDR1 is MNHNS and CDR2 SASEGT. The CDR3 has 20 residues. The trim removed 4 bases at V and 0 bases at J, leaving 13 bases unmatched. DNA for the CDR3: TGTGCCAGCAGTGGTGTACCTAGCGGGGGGGCTCAGAGCTCCTACAATGAGCAGTTCTTC. Translated, it gives CASSGVPSGGAQSSYNEQFF.

The rearrangement joins TRBV14 to TRBJ1-6, with D unresolved. The V end was cut by 1 base, the J end by 6 bases, with 16 bases between. The CDR3 sequence is 17 residues long. Germline V gene data show CDR1 as SGHDN and CDR2 as FVKESK. The CDR3 sequence is CASSQAREGLGNSPLHF. In DNA form, the CDR3 reads TGTGCCAGCAGCCAAGCCCGGGAAGGCCTAGGTAATTCACCCCTCCACTTT.

V usage is TRBV4-2 and J usage is TRBJ2-4, with D perhaps TRBD1 (6 bases). Germline V gene data show CDR1 as LGHNA and CDR2 as YNFKEQ. The CDR3 consists of 16 residues. V dropped 3 bases and J dropped 8 bases, with 20 bases sitting between them. The CDR3 spells CASSQRLAHRADIQYF. In DNA form, the CDR3 reads TGTGCCAGCAGCCAGAGGTTAGCCCACAGGGCTGACATTCAGTACTTC.

This chain joins TRBV4-3 and TRBJ2-1, with TRBD1 matching over 7 bases. The CDR3 contains 17 residues. Germline V lookup: CDR1 LGHNA, CDR2 YSLEER. V lost 0 bases, J lost 3 bases, and 8 bases stayed unmatched. The DNA for the CDR3 is TGCGCCAGCAGCCAAGATTGGGAACGGGACAGCTACAATGAGCAGTTCTTC. Amino acids: CASSQDWERDSYNEQFF.

The CDR3 DNA reads TGCGCCAGCAGCCGGACAAGCGAGACCCAGTACTTC. Protein sequence: CASSRTSETQYF. The V gene is TRBV5-1, the J gene TRBJ2-5; D is perhaps TRBD1 (5 bases). The CDR3 runs to 12 residues. Deletions cut 4 bases from V and 5 bases from J, with 9 bases between. Germline values: CDR1 SGHRS, CDR2 YFSETQ.

This clone was detected only a few times. The CDR3 DNA reads as TGCAGCGTTGCCGTGAGCTCTGGAAACACCATATATTTT. This gives the protein CSVAVSSGNTIYF. The chain joins TRBV29-1 to TRBJ1-3; unclear D gene. Germline V lookup: CDR1 SQVTM, CDR2 ANQGSEA. Trimming shortened V by 4 bases and J by 0 bases, and 7 bases separated the two germline ends. The length of the CDR3 is 13 residues.

V and J are TRBV4-3 and TRBJ2-7, with 10 nucleotides matching TRBD1. V was clipped by 3 bases and J by 3 bases; unmatched bases: 5. CDR3 length: 15 amino acids. From germline, CDR1 is LGHNA and CDR2 YSLEER. The CDR3 sequence: CASSQTGTGDYEQYF. The CDR3 nucleotides read TGCGCCAGCAGCCAGACCGGGACAGGGGACTACGAGCAGTACTTC.

In its sample, this clone was seen once. The chain carries TRBV5-1 and TRBJ2-1; D possibly corresponds to TRBD2 (5 bases). This CDR3 comprises 15 residues. The germline V and J ends were trimmed by 1 base and 10 bases, with 18 bases remaining between them. Looked up from germline, CDR1 is SGHRS and CDR2 is YFSETQ. CDR3 loop: CASSLIPGPKREQFF. DNA of the CDR3: TGCGCCAGCAGCTTGATACCGGGCCCGAAGCGGGAGCAGTTCTTC.

Concerning this clone itself: The same CDR3 also results from other DNA sequences found in this sample. The chain has TRBV5-1 and TRBJ1-6; D unresolved. The germline V and J ends were trimmed by 0 bases and 7 bases, with 8 bases remaining between them. The CDR3 extends over 14 amino acids. Germline V gene data show CDR1 as SGHRS and CDR2 as YFSETQ. For the CDR3, the DNA is TGCGCCAGCAGCTTGGCACCGGGGAATTCACCCCTCCACTTT. Translation gives CASSLAPGNSPLHF.

This chain connects TRBV9 to TRBJ2-7; a possible D gene is TRBD2 (6 bases). Trimming stripped 2 bases from V and 0 bases from J, with 12 bases between. From germline, CDR1 is SGDLS and CDR2 YYNGEE. The CDR3 is 15 residues long. The CDR3 sequence: CASSVSGLTSYEQYF. The CDR3 nucleotides are TGTGCCAGCAGCGTTTCCGGACTAACCTCCTACGAGCAGTACTTC. The full variable domain, its missing parts supplied by reference TRBV9 and TRBJ2-7, is DSGVTQTPKHLITATGQRVTLRCSPRSGDLSVYWYQQSLDQGLQFLIQYYNGEERAKGNILERFSAQQFPDLHSELNLSSLELGDSALYFCASSVSGLTSYEQYFGPGTRLTVT.

This clone was counted once. This rearrangement joins TRBV4-1 to TRBJ2-2; 10 positions agree with TRBD2. Trimming at V came to 4 bases and at J to 2 bases, leaving 13 bases not matched to a gene. The CDR3 is 19 amino acids. Germline V gene lookup returns CDR1 MGHRA and CDR2 YSYEKL. The CDR3 spells CASSRASGGTILNTGELFF. As DNA, the CDR3 is TGCGCCAGCAGCCGGGCTAGCGGGGGAACCATCCTCAACACCGGGGAGCTGTTTTTT.

V usage is TRBV7-3 and J usage is TRBJ2-7; D perhaps matches TRBD2 (6 bases). The CDR3 runs 15 residues. CDR1 SGHTA and CDR2 FQGTGA come from the germline V gene. V dropped 5 bases and J dropped 3 bases, with 17 bases sitting between them. The CDR3 spells CASSLSAGPLYEQYF. CDR3 nucleotides: TGTGCCAGCAGCCTCTCCGCGGGGCCCCTCTACGAGCAGTACTTC. Looking up the rest from reference TRBV7-3 and TRBJ2-7 gives the full variable domain: GAGVSQTPSNKVTEKGKYVELRCDPISGHTALYWYRQSLGQGPEFLIYFQGTGAADDSGLPNDRFFAVRPEGSVSTLKIQRTERGDSAVYLCASSLSAGPLYEQYFGPGTRLTVT.

The V call is TRBV5-1, the J call TRBJ2-5, with unresolved D. Germline V gene sequence: CDR1 SGHRS, CDR2 YFSETQ. This CDR3 is built from 15 residues. Trimming took off 1 base at V and 2 bases at J, with 12 bases between the two ends. CDR3 region: CASSLKETEQETQYF. CDR3 nucleotides: TGCGCCAGCAGCTTGAAGGAGACGGAACAAGAGACCCAGTACTTC.